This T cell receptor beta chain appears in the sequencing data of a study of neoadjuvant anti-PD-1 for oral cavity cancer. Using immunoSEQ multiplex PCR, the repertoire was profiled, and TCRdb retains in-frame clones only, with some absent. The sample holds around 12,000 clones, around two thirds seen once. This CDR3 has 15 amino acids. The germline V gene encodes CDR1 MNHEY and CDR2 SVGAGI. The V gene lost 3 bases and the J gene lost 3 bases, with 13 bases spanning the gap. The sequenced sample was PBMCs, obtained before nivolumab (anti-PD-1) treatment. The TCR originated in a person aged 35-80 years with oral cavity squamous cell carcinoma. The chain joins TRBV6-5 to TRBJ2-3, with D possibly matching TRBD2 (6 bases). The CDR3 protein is CASSYRLVGTDTQYF. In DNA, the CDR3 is TGTGCCAGCAGTTATCGACTAGTCGGGACAGATACGCAGTATTTT.